This T cell receptor beta chain originates from a study of T cells in Graves' hyperthyroidism and ophthalmopathy. Per the germline V gene, CDR1 is DFQATT and CDR2 is SNEGSKA (reference sequence). The ends lost 2 bases at V and 5 bases at J; junction bases unmatched: 8. CDR3 size: 15 residues. To note about this clonotype: What it recognizes is unknown. A read error is possible here, since a much larger clone lies one base away. This CDR3 is missing its conserved last phenylalanine or tryptophan, likely due to a read error.

The source material, RNA transcripts, was used to amplify TCR beta CDR3 regions. With the HTBI primer set, the TCR CDR3 went through a first round of RT-PCR. Each CDR3 protein gets one entry after TCRdb re-called the multiplex PCR reads with MiXCR. Here the sample spans about 380,000 distinct CDR3 sequences, approximately 14% being singletons. Study-level findings and limits: Ophthalmopathy was told apart from stable hyperthyroidism by a 13 V-J model.

The chain links TRBV20-1 to TRBJ2-1; 8 bases agree with TRBD2. Sequencing was carried out using blood. This sequence was found in a woman aged 55-75 years with Graves' hyperthyroidism. CDR3 DNA sequence: TGCAGTGCTAGACCTATAGCGGGAAGGGACAATGAGCAGTTCTAC. This translates into CSARPIAGRDNEQFY.